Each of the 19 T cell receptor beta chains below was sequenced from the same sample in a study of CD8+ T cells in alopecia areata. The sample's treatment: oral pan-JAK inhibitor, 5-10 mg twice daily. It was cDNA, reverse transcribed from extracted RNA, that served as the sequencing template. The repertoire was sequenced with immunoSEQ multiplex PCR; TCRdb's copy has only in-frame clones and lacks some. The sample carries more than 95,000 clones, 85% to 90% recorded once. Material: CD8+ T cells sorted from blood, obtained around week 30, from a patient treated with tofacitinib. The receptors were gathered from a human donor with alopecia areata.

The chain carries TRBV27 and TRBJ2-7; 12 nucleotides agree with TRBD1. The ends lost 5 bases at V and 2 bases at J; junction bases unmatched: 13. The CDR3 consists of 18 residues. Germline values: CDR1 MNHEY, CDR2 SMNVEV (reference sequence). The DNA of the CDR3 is TGTGCCAGCAGTATACTCCCGGGACAGGGGGCGCTGACCTACGAGCAGTACTTC. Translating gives CASSILPGQGALTYEQYF.

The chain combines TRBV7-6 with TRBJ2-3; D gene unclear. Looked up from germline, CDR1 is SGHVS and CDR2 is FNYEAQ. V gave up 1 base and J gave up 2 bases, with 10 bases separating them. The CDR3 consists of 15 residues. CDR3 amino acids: CASSLEAGSTDTQYF. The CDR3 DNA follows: TGTGCCAGCAGCTTAGAGGCAGGTTCCACAGATACGCAGTATTTT.

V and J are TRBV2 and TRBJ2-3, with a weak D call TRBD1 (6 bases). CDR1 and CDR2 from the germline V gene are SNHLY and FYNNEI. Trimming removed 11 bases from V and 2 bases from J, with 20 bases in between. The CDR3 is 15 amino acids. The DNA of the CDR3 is TGTGCCGGCCCAAAACAGGGACCTAACACAGATACGCAGTATTTT. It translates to CAGPKQGPNTDTQYF.

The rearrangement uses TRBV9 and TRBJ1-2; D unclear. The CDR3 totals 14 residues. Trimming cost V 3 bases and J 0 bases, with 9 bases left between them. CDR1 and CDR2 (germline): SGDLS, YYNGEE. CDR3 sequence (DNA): TGTGCCAGCAGCGGGAAGGGATCTAACTATGGCTACACCTTC. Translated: CASSGKGSNYGYTF.

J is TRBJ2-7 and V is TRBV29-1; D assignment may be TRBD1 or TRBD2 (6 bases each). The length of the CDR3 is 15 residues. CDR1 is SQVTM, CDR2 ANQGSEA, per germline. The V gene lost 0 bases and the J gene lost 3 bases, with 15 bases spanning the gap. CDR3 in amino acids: CSVEEGGRVDYEQYF. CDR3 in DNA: TGCAGCGTTGAAGAGGGGGGCAGGGTTGACTACGAGCAGTACTTC.

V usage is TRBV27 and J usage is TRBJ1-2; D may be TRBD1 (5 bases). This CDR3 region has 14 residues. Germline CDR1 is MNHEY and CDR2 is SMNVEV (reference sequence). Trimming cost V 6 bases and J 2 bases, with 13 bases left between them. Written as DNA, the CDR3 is TGTGCCAGCAGCCCAGACGGGGGAAACTATGGCTACACCTTC. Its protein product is CASSPDGGNYGYTF.

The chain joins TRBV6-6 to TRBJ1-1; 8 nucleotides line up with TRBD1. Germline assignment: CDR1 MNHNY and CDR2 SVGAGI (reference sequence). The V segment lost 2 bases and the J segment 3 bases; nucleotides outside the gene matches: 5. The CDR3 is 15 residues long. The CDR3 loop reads CASSYPLTGDTEAFF. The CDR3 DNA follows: TGTGCCAGCAGTTACCCTTTGACAGGGGACACTGAAGCTTTCTTT.

This CDR3 is CASSYSSLASGTFF. CDR3 bases: TGTGCCAGCAGTTACTCGAGTCTGGCCTCAGGAACTTTCTTT. The rearrangement joins TRBV6-5 to TRBJ1-1; D gene uncertain. The V end was cut by 0 bases, the J end by 12 bases, with 17 bases between. This CDR3 spans 14 amino acids. Germline CDR1 reads MNHEY; CDR2 reads SVGAGI.

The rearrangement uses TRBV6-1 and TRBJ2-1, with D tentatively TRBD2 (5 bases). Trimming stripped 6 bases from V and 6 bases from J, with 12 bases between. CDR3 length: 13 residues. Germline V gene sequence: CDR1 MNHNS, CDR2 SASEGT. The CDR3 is CASSHDYRNEQFF. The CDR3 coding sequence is TGTGCCAGCAGCCATGACTACCGCAATGAGCAGTTCTTC.

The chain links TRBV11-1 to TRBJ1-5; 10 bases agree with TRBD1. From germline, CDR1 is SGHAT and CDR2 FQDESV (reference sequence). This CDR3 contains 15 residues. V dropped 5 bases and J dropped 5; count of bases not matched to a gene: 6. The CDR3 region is CASSPGQGVYQPQHF. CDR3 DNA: TGTGCCAGCAGCCCTGGACAGGGGGTTTATCAGCCCCAGCATTTT.

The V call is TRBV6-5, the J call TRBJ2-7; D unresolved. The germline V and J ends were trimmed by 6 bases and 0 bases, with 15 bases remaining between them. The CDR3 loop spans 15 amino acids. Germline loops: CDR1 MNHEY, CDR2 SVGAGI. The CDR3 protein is CASSPVTSASYEQYF. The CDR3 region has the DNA TGTGCCAGCAGCCCAGTGACCTCGGCCTCCTACGAGCAGTACTTC.

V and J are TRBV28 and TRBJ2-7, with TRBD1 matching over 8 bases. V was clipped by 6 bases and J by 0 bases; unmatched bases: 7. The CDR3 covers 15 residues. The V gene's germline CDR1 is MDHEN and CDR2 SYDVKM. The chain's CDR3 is CASSARTGNSYEQYF. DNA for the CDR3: TGTGCCAGCAGCGCTAGGACAGGGAACTCCTACGAGCAGTACTTC.

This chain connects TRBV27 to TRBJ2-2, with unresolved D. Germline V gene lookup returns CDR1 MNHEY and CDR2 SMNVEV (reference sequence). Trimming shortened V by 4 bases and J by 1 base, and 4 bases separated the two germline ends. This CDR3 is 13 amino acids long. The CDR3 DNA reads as TGTGCCAGCAGTTCGGGGAACACCGGGGAGCTGTTTTTT. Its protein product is CASSSGNTGELFF.

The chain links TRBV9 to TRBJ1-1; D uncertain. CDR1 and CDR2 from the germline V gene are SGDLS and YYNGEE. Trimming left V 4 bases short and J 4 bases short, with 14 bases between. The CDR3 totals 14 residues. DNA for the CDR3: TGTGCCAGCAGCCCCACCGTCCTGGGCACTGAAGCTTTCTTT. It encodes CASSPTVLGTEAFF.

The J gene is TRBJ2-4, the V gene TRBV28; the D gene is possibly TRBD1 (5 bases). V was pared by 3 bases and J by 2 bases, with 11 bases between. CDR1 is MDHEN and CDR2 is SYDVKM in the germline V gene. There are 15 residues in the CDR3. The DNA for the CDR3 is TGTGCCAGCAGTTTCCAGGGAAGGACCAAAAACATTCAGTACTTC. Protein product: CASSFQGRTKNIQYF.

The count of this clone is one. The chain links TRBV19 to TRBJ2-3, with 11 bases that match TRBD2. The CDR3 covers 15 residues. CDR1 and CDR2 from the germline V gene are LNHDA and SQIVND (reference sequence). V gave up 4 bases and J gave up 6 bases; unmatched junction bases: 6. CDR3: CASSKASGGSDTQYF. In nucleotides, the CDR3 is TGTGCCAGTAGTAAGGCTAGCGGGGGGTCGGATACGCAGTATTTT.

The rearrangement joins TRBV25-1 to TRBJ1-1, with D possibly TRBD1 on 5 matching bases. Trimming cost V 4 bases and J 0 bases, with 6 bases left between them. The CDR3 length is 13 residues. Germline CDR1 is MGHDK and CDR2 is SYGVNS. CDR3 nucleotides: TGTGCCAGCAGTGCGGGACTGAACACTGAAGCTTTCTTT. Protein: CASSAGLNTEAFF. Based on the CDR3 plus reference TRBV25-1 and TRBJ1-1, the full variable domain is EADIYQTPRYLVIGTGKKITLECSQTMGHDKMYWYQQDPGMELHLIHYSYGVNSTEKGDLSSESTVSRIRTEHFPLTLESARPSHTSQYLCASSAGLNTEAFFGQGTRLTVV.

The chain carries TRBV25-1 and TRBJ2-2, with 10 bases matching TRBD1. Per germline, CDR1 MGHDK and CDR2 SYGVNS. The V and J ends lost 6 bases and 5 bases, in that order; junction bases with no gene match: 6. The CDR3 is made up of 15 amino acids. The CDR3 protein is CASSLDRGLTGELFF. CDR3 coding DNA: TGTGCCAGCAGCCTCGACAGGGGGCTAACCGGGGAGCTGTTTTTT.

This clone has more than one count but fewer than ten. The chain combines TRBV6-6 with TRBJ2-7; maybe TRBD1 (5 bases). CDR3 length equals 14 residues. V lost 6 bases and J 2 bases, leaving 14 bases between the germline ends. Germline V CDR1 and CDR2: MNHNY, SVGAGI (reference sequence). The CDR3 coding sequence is TGTGCCAGCAGCGGCAGGGTTGAGACCTACGAGCAGTACTTC. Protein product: CASSGRVETYEQYF.